Presented here are 13 T cell receptor beta chains from one specimen sequenced in a study of T-cell reconstitution after alpha-beta-depleted transplantation in children. Unique molecular identifiers were built into the TCRbeta library. TCRdb reanalysed the PCR reads using MiXCR and keeps one entry per CDR3 protein. Of around 240,000 distinct CDR3 sequences in the sample, 7.5% to 9.5% were seen once. Here the sequenced sample was PBMCs, mostly from graft donor cells, taken 180 days after TCRalphabeta/CD19-depleted stem cell transplant. The receptors stem from a male patient younger than 18 who had a stem cell transplant for acute lymphoblastic leukemia, so the T cells may come from the graft donor.

This clonotype was counted many times. At one end the junction does not follow the germline gene, possibly because of a read error. The V call is TRBV5-1, the J call TRBJ2-1, with 7 bases fitting TRBD2. Germline V CDR1 and CDR2: SGHRS, YFSETQ. This CDR3 region has 15 residues. The CDR3 DNA reads TGCGCTAGCAGCGCACTAGCGCGAGCCAACAATGAGCAGTTCTTC. Translated: CASSALARANNEQFF.

This clonotype was recorded at least ten times. This chain joins TRBV20-1 and TRBJ2-1; D uncertain. The CDR3 contains 12 residues. Germline V CDR1 and CDR2: DFQATT, SNEGSKA (reference sequence). V shed 4 bases and J shed 3 bases, with 7 bases lying between them. CDR3 residues: CSATSYYNEQFF. The CDR3 region has the DNA TGCAGTGCTACGTCCTACTACAATGAGCAGTTCTTC.

This clonotype was recorded many times. This rearrangement joins TRBV3-1 to TRBJ2-3, with 12 positions matching TRBD2. Germline CDR1 and CDR2: LGHDT and YNNKEL (reference sequence). The CDR3 extends over 16 amino acids. Germline trimming cut 4 bases from V and 2 bases from J; bases unmatched to any gene: 4. Here the CDR3 DNA reads TGTGCCAGCAGCCCGACTAGCGGGGGTTTCACAGATACGCAGTATTTT. Its protein is CASSPTSGGFTDTQYF.

In this sample, this clonotype turned up many times. The J gene is TRBJ1-1, the V gene TRBV12-3 or TRBV12-4; 8 bases agree with TRBD1. V lost 7 bases, J lost 4 bases, and 5 bases stayed unmatched. CDR3 length equals 13 residues. For the CDR3, the DNA is TGTGCCAGCACCGCGGACAGGGCCACTGAAGCTTTCTTT. Translated: CASTADRATEAFF.

The CDR3 loop is CASSSRRGEAFF. The CDR3 region has the DNA TGTGCCAGCAGTTCGAGACGAGGGGAAGCTTTCTTT. The chain couples TRBV28 to TRBJ1-1; D is ambiguous. Trimming stripped 4 bases from V and 8 bases from J, with 11 bases between. The CDR3 contains 12 residues. The germline CDR1 and CDR2 sequences are MDHEN and SYDVKM.

This clonotype was detected ten times or more. The chain couples TRBV11-2 to TRBJ2-1; weak D call: TRBD1 (5 bases). V was shortened by 4 bases and J by 2 bases, with 15 bases between the two germline ends. CDR3 length: 16 residues. Germline loops: CDR1 SGHAT, CDR2 FQNNGV. CDR3 in amino acids: CASSSNFRVPYNEQFF. In nucleotides, the CDR3 is TGTGCCAGCAGCTCGAACTTCAGGGTTCCCTACAATGAGCAGTTCTTC.

At least ten counts were recorded for this clonotype. The chain links TRBV20-1 to TRBJ1-5, with 8 bases matching TRBD1. The J segment lost 5 bases and the V segment lost 2 bases, leaving 5 bases of the junction unmatched. Germline CDR1 reads DFQATT; CDR2 reads SNEGSKA (reference sequence). CDR3 length: 14 residues. CDR3 DNA: TGCAGTGCTAGAAAAGGACAGGGATATCAGCCCCAGCATTTT. Translation: CSARKGQGYQPQHF.

About this clonotype itself: This may be a read error: a much more frequent sequence differs by one nucleotide. V and J are TRBV7-9 and TRBJ1-4; D remains ambiguous. Trimming stripped 6 bases from V and 5 bases from J, with 13 bases between. This CDR3 has 14 residues. Germline assignment: CDR1 SEHNR and CDR2 FQNEAQ (reference sequence). The CDR3 region is CASRSPGSNEKLFF. The CDR3 nucleotides read TGTGCCAGCAGGTCCCCGGGGAGCAATGAAAAACTGTTTTTT.

This clonotype was seen at least ten times. This chain links TRBV24-1 with TRBJ2-5; 8 bases map to TRBD1. V gave up 9 bases and J gave up 2 bases; unmatched junction bases: 7. CDR1 is KGHDR, CDR2 SFDVKD, per germline. This CDR3 contains 14 residues. The CDR3 reads CATQRTGGQETQYF. In nucleotides, the CDR3 is TGTGCCACCCAAAGAACAGGGGGTCAAGAGACCCAGTACTTC.

The chain employs TRBV20-1 and TRBJ2-7, with TRBD1 matching over 10 bases. The CDR3 consists of 18 residues. V dropped 4 bases and J dropped 3; count of bases not matched to a gene: 18. Germline CDR1 DFQATT, CDR2 SNEGSKA (reference sequence). CDR3 amino acids: CSANGDRGLRGPGYEQYF. In DNA form, the CDR3 reads TGCAGTGCTAACGGGGACAGGGGCTTAAGGGGGCCAGGCTACGAGCAGTACTTC.

The genes are TRBV5-1 and TRBJ1-5; D possibly corresponds to TRBD1 (5 bases). The CDR3 is 13 residues long. Trimming took 0 bases from V and 6 from J, leaving 7 bases between them. Looked up from germline, CDR1 is SGHRS and CDR2 is YFSETQ. The CDR3 DNA reads TGCGCCAGCAGCTTGGAGGGGTTTCAGCCCCAGCATTTT. Its translation is CASSLEGFQPQHF. The full variable domain, rest sourced from reference TRBV5-1 and TRBJ1-5, is KAGVTQTPRYLIKTRGQQVTLSCSPISGHRSVSWYQQTPGQGLQFLFEYFSETQRNKGNFPGRFSGRQFSNSRSEMNVSTLELGDSALYLCASSLEGFQPQHFGDGTRLSIL.

Ten or more counts support this clonotype. The V and J genes are TRBV5-1 and TRBJ2-6, with no clear D. Trimming took off 4 bases at V and 0 bases at J, with 8 bases between the two ends. Germline CDR1 reads SGHRS; CDR2 reads YFSETQ. This CDR3 region has 15 residues. The CDR3: CASSLGASGANVLTF. The CDR3, as DNA: TGCGCCAGCAGCCTTGGTGCCTCTGGGGCCAACGTCCTGACTTTC.

This clonotype was seen many times. This chain joins TRBV7-6 and TRBJ2-7; 10 positions match TRBD1. Germline loops: CDR1 SGHVS, CDR2 FNYEAQ. This CDR3 is 14 amino acids long. V shed 5 bases, J shed 5 bases, and the junction held 6 bases outside the gene matches. CDR3: CASSPGTGENEQYF. In nucleotides, the CDR3 is TGTGCCAGCAGCCCGGGGACAGGGGAGAACGAGCAGTACTTC.